These 3 T cell receptor beta chains share one sample of origin, sequenced in a study of T cells after yellow fever vaccination. TCRdb ran MiXCR on the 5' RACE reads and lists one entry per CDR3 protein. The data hold hundreds of thousands of distinct CDR3 sequences, with about 13% observed a single time. The sample consisted of PBMCs, taken on the day of the yellow fever booster vaccination. These receptors all stem from a man aged 30 to 39 who received the YFV17D yellow fever vaccine.

The rearrangement uses TRBV15 and TRBJ2-1, with TRBD2 as a possible D gene (5 bases). Germline V lookup: CDR1 LNHNV, CDR2 YYDKDF (reference sequence). V was clipped by 5 bases and J by 7 bases, with 9 bases between them. This CDR3 is built from 12 residues. CDR3: CATSARGNEQFF. CDR3 in DNA: TGTGCCACCAGCGCTCGAGGGAATGAGCAGTTCTTC.

This chain uses TRBV6-6 with TRBJ1-1; 7 bases align to TRBD1. In germline, CDR1 is MNHNY, CDR2 SVGAGI (reference sequence). The ends lost 4 bases at V and 3 bases at J; junction bases unmatched: 2. The CDR3 runs to 13 residues. DNA of the CDR3: TGTGCCAGCAGTTGGGACAGCTACACTGAAGCTTTCTTT. Amino acids: CASSWDSYTEAFF.

The chain links TRBV30 to TRBJ1-2; D not certain. Germline loops: CDR1 GTSNPN, CDR2 SVGIG (reference sequence). The CDR3 is made up of 14 amino acids. V was shortened by 3 bases and J by 0 bases, with 11 bases between the two germline ends. CDR3: CAWSVGNANYGYTF. The CDR3 nucleotides read TGTGCCTGGAGCGTGGGCAACGCTAACTATGGCTACACCTTC.